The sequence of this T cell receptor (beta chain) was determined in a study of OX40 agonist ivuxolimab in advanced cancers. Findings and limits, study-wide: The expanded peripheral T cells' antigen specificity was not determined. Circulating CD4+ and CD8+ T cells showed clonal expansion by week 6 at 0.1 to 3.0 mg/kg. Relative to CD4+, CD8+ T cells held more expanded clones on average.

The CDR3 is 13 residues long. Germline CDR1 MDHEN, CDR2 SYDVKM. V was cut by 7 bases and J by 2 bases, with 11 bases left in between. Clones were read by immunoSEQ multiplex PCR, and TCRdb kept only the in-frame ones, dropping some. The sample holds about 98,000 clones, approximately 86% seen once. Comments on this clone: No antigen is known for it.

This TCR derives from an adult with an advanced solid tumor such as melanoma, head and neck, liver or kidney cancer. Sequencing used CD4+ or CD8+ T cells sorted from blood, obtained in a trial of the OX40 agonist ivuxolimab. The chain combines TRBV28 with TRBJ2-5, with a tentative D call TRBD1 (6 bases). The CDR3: CASKRGQQETQYF. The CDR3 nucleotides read TGTGCCAGCAAACGGGGACAACAAGAGACCCAGTACTTC.